The 18 T cell receptor beta chains in this list originate from one sample, sequenced in a study of regulatory T cells in long-lasting Graves disease. CDR3-region Arm-PCR and iRepertoire HTBI primers produced the TCR beta libraries. TCRdb reprocessed the multiplex PCR reads via MiXCR and lists one record per CDR3 protein. The table has 650,000 to 700,000 distinct CDR3 sequences, 25% to 35% seen once. Time point indicated: persistent/refractory GD, antithyroid drugs over 5 years with positive TRAb. Scientists built the TCR library using RNA that was extracted from PBMCs. The starting material was peripheral blood mononuclear cells (PBMCs), obtained when the disease was refractory, from a patient treated with antithyroid drugs. These TCRs come from a female donor with Graves disease.

V is TRBV28 and J is TRBJ1-1; 7 bases align to TRBD1. This CDR3 comprises 12 residues. V lost 2 bases to trimming and J lost 7 bases; unmatched junction nucleotides: 1. Looked up from germline, CDR1 is MDHEN and CDR2 is SYDVKM. The DNA for the CDR3 is TGTGCCAGCAGTTTAAGACAGGGTGAAGCTTTCTTT. This encodes CASSLRQGEAFF.

The CDR3 here is CASSDTRTGDQPQHF. The DNA for the CDR3 is TGTGCCAGCAGTGATACCCGGACAGGGGATCAGCCCCAGCATTTT. The chain is built from TRBV25-1 and TRBJ1-5, with 9 nucleotides matching TRBD1. The J segment lost 5 bases and the V segment lost 3 bases, leaving 5 bases of the junction unmatched. This CDR3 has 15 residues. CDR1 is MGHDK and CDR2 is SYGVNS in the germline V gene.

Many counts were recorded for this clonotype. The rearrangement uses TRBV30 and TRBJ2-5; tentatively, D is TRBD2 (6 bases). The V end was cut by 2 bases, the J end by 0 bases, with 10 bases between. This CDR3 spans 14 amino acids. Looked up from germline, CDR1 is GTSNPN and CDR2 is SVGIG (reference sequence). CDR3: CAWSLAGYQETQYF. DNA of the CDR3: TGTGCCTGGAGTCTTGCGGGGTACCAAGAGACCCAGTACTTC.

The V call is TRBV6-1, the J call TRBJ1-3, with TRBD1 matching over 7 bases. J gave up 8 bases and V 6 bases, and 16 bases lay outside the gene matches. Germline CDR1 is MNHNS and CDR2 is SASEGT. The CDR3 runs to 16 residues. For the CDR3, the DNA is TGTGCCAGCAGAAGCGGTACAGGGGCGATTGTGGACACCATATATTTT. Amino acid sequence: CASRSGTGAIVDTIYF.

The chain couples TRBV6-1 to TRBJ2-7; a possible D gene is TRBD2 (6 bases). Germline CDR1 MNHNS, CDR2 SASEGT. This CDR3 is 18 amino acids long. V gave up 0 bases and J gave up 0 bases, with 18 bases separating them. The CDR3 reads CASSEASSGWVGSYEQYF. CDR3 nucleotide sequence: TGTGCCAGCAGTGAAGCGTCGAGCGGGTGGGTTGGCTCCTACGAGCAGTACTTC.

The rearrangement joins TRBV29-1 to TRBJ1-1; tentative D call: TRBD1 (5 bases). Germline V gene lookup returns CDR1 SQVTM and CDR2 ANQGSEA. V gave up 7 bases and J gave up 1 base, with 16 bases separating them. The CDR3 is 14 residues long. The CDR3 DNA is TGCAGCGCAGCACAGAGCAGGGCGAACACTGAAGCTTTCTTT. As protein: CSAAQSRANTEAFF.

This clonotype was detected only a few times. The chain has TRBV6-5 and TRBJ2-7, with unresolved D. Germline values: CDR1 MNHEY, CDR2 SVGAGI. The CDR3 has 13 residues. The V end was cut by 2 bases, the J end by 4 bases, with 9 bases between. Written as DNA, the CDR3 is TGTGCCAGCAGTTACGTCCCCGGGTACGAGCAGTACTTC. Its translation is CASSYVPGYEQYF.

The J gene is TRBJ2-1, the V gene TRBV9; 12 bases align to TRBD2. The V gene's germline CDR1 is SGDLS and CDR2 YYNGEE. CDR3 length: 18 amino acids. V dropped 0 bases and J dropped 6; count of bases not matched to a gene: 10. CDR3 in DNA: TGTGCCAGCAGCGTAGCTACGGGGACTAGCGGGCTGAGCAATGAGCAGTTCTTC. Its protein product is CASSVATGTSGLSNEQFF. The variable domain in full, completed from reference TRBV9 and TRBJ2-1, reads DSGVTQTPKHLITATGQRVTLRCSPRSGDLSVYWYQQSLDQGLQFLIQYYNGEERAKGNILERFSAQQFPDLHSELNLSSLELGDSALYFCASSVATGTSGLSNEQFFGPGTRLTVL.

This clonotype was detected many times. CDR3 sequence (DNA): TGTGCCAGCAGCTTAGTTCGCCGGACAGGGCGGGAAAAACTGTTTTTT. This translates into CASSLVRRTGREKLFF. The chain couples TRBV11-2 to TRBJ1-4, with 8 bases matching TRBD1. CDR1 and CDR2 (germline): SGHAT, FQNNGV. The ends lost 1 base at V and 8 bases at J; junction bases unmatched: 9. CDR3 length equals 16 residues.

In its sample, this clonotype was seen a few times. The gene calls are TRBV20-1 and TRBJ2-5; D perhaps matches TRBD2 (6 bases). V lost 5 bases to trimming and J lost 4 bases, with 14 bases between them. Germline V gene sequence: CDR1 DFQATT, CDR2 SNEGSKA (reference sequence). CDR3 length: 13 amino acids. CDR3 nucleotide sequence: TGCAGTGCTGGGCCGGGAGTTGGAGAGACCCAGTACTTC. Translated: CSAGPGVGETQYF.

A remark on this clonotype: A single base separates this from a much larger clone, so it may be a read error. The chain combines TRBV11-2 with TRBJ1-1; tentatively, D is TRBD1 (5 bases). The CDR3 sequence is 16 residues long. CDR1 is SGHAT and CDR2 is FQNNGV in the germline V gene. The CDR3 sequence: CASSPASVAGYTGAFF. The CDR3 nucleotides read TGTGCCAGCAGCCCAGCCTCGGTGGCAGGGTACACTGGAGCTTTCTTT.

This chain joins TRBV6-1 and TRBJ1-3; 9 bases match TRBD1. CDR1 and CDR2 from the germline V gene are MNHNS and SASEGT. V was clipped by 7 bases and J by 2 bases; unmatched bases: 6. This CDR3 region has 15 residues. The CDR3 sequence is CASTIRTGAGNTIYF. The CDR3, as DNA: TGTGCCAGCACAATCAGGACAGGGGCTGGAAACACCATATATTTT.

This clonotype has more than one count but fewer than ten. The chain links TRBV5-4 to TRBJ2-5, with D tentatively TRBD2 (5 bases). Per germline, CDR1 SGHNT and CDR2 YYREEE (reference sequence). The CDR3 has 16 amino acids. V lost 1 base and J lost 4, with 17 bases in between. The CDR3: CASSLLLAEVGETQYF. Written as DNA, the CDR3 is TGTGCCAGCAGCTTGTTACTTGCGGAGGTGGGAGAGACCCAGTACTTC.

This clonotype was found a few times. The J gene is TRBJ2-2, the V gene TRBV20-1, with 8 bases aligning to TRBD1. V lost 3 bases, J lost 5 bases, and 8 bases stayed unmatched. The CDR3 sequence is 15 residues long. CDR1 and CDR2 from the germline V gene are DFQATT and SNEGSKA (reference sequence). CDR3: CSASPLDRATGELFF. DNA of the CDR3: TGCAGTGCTAGCCCTTTGGACAGGGCGACCGGGGAGCTGTTTTTT.

CDR3 protein: CASSEVTLQAQYF. The CDR3 DNA reads TGTGCCAGCAGTGAAGTGACCCTTCAGGCCCAGTACTTC. V and J are TRBV25-1 and TRBJ2-5; D remains unclear. The CDR3 is 13 residues long. The V and J ends lost 2 bases and 9 bases respectively, with 13 bases between them. Looked up from germline, CDR1 is MGHDK and CDR2 is SYGVNS.

The table lists this clonotype with many counts. The chain links TRBV2 to TRBJ1-1; D might be TRBD1 (5 bases). Trimming stripped 0 bases from V and 4 bases from J, with 15 bases between. CDR3 length: 16 amino acids. Germline CDR1 reads SNHLY; CDR2 reads FYNNEI. CDR3 nucleotide sequence: TGTGCCAGCAGTGAAGCGCTTCCAGGGTCGGGCACTGAAGCTTTCTTT. Translated, it gives CASSEALPGSGTEAFF. The full variable domain, in which reference TRBV2 and TRBJ1-1 provide the parts outside the CDR3, is EPEVTQTPSHQVTQMGQEVILRCVPISNHLYFYWYRQILGQKVEFLVSFYNNEISEKSEIFDDQFSVERPDGSNFTLKIRSTKLEDSAMYFCASSEALPGSGTEAFFGQGTRLTVV.

This clonotype appeared a few times. The rearrangement uses TRBV10-3 and TRBJ1-2; possibly TRBD1 for D (5 bases). The CDR3 is 12 amino acids. The V gene lost 3 bases and the J gene lost 5 bases, with 7 bases spanning the gap. Looked up from germline, CDR1 is ENHRY and CDR2 is SYGVKD. CDR3 in DNA: TGTGCCATCAGTGAAGGGACGTATGGCTACACCTTC. Translation gives CAISEGTYGYTF.

V usage is TRBV27 and J usage is TRBJ2-7, with D tentatively TRBD1 (6 bases). CDR3 length: 14 residues. V dropped 6 bases and J dropped 0 bases, with 12 bases sitting between them. CDR1 and CDR2 (germline): MNHEY, SMNVEV (reference sequence). CDR3 sequence reads: CASRGRQDSYEQYF. The CDR3 nucleotides are TGTGCCAGCAGGGGCAGACAGGACTCCTACGAGCAGTACTTC.